This TCR beta chain appears in the sequencing data of a study of graft-versus-host responses after intestinal transplantation. Worth noting for this clone: Its target is not known.

TCRdb's copy holds only in-frame clones and misses some; the assay was immunoSEQ multiplex PCR. This table holds about 93,000 clones, approximately 95% found once. Trimming cost V 5 bases and J 3 bases; bases outside gene matches: 9. CDR3 length: 15 residues. The germline V gene has CDR1 MNHNY and CDR2 SVGAGI (reference sequence). The receptor's source is a human donor who received an intestinal transplant. Sequences were derived from unstimulated CD8+ T cells sorted from spleen or lymph node cells, sampled before intestinal transplant. This sequence joins TRBV6-6 and TRBJ1-1; 7 nucleotides align to TRBD1. The CDR3 sequence is CASSPLTGRDTEAFF. In DNA form, the CDR3 reads TGTGCCAGCAGTCCGCTGACAGGGAGAGACACTGAAGCTTTCTTT.